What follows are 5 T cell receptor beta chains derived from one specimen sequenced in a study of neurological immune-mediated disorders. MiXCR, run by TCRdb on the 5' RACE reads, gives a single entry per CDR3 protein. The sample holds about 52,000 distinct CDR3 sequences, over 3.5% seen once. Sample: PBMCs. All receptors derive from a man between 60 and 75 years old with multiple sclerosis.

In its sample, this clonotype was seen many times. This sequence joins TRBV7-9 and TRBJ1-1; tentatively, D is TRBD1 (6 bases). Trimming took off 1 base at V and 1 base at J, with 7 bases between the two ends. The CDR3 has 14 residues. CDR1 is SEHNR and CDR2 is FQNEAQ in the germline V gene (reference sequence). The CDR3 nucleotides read TGTGCCAGCAGCTTAGTGGGGGCGAACACTGAAGCTTTCTTT. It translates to CASSLVGANTEAFF.

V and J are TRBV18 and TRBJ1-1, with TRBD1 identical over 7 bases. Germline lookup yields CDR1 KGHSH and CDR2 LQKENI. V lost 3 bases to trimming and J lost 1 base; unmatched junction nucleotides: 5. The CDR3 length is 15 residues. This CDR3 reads CASSPRTGGNTEAFF. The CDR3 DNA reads TGTGCCAGCTCACCGAGGACAGGTGGGAACACTGAAGCTTTCTTT.

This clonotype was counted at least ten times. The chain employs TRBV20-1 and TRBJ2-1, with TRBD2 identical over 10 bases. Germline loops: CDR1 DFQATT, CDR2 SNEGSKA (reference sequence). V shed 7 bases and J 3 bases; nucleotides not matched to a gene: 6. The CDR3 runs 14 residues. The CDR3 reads CSGLSGRGYNEQFF. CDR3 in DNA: TGCAGTGGATTAAGCGGGAGGGGCTACAATGAGCAGTTCTTC.

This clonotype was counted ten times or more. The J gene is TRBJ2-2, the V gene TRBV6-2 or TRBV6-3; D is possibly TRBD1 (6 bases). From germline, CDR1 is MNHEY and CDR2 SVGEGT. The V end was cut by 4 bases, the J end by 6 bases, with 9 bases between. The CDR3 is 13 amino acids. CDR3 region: CASSSQGSGELFF. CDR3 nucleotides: TGTGCCAGCAGTTCCCAGGGGTCCGGGGAGCTGTTTTTT.

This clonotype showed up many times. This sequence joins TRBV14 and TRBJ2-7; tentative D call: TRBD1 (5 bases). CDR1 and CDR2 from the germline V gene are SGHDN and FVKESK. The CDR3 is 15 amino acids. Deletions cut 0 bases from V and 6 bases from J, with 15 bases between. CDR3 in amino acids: CASSQERWGRGEQYF. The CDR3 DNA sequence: TGTGCCAGCAGCCAAGAGAGGTGGGGAAGGGGCGAGCAGTACTTC.